This T cell receptor beta chain was profiled in a study of metastatic and nonmetastatic thyroid tumors. In its sample, this clone was seen many times. Its specificity is not known. Points from the study as a whole: TCR beta diversity was reportedly significantly higher in malignant thyroid tumors than benign nodules, in blood and tumor.

Original handling: Between-group CDR3 differences, defined by clinicopathological status, yielded a distant-metastasis classifier for papillary thyroid cancer. TCRdb re-analyzed the PCR reads through MiXCR. These V and J calls originate from TCRdb's pipeline instead of the authors' own analysis. The profile shows 65,000 or so clones, approximately 4% of them singletons. Ahead of thyroid surgery, no patient had received treatment of any kind. Sample: blood. The sequence derives from a female donor with papillary thyroid cancer or a benign thyroid nodule (not recorded which). Some clones in this sample may be carry-over from other donors' samples.

The CDR3 protein is CASSQRGTDTQYF. CDR3 DNA sequence: TGTGCCAGCAGCCAGCGGGGCACAGATACGCAGTATTTT. The chain joins TRBV3-1 to TRBJ2-3; a weak D match, TRBD2 (5 bases). CDR1 is LGHDT, CDR2 YNNKEL, per germline (reference sequence). CDR3 length: 13 amino acids. Trimming pared 3 bases from V and 1 base from J, leaving 5 bases between.